The 32 T cell receptor beta chains in this list originate from one sample, sequenced in a study of control samples from healthy donors and cancer patients. Only in-frame clones appear in the TCRdb table, and some are missing; sequencing was by immunoSEQ multiplex PCR. In the table there are roughly 170,000 clones, around nine tenths of which are singletons. Material: blood. These receptors all come from a woman aged 25 to 39 in good health.

This clone was recorded only once. The rearrangement joins TRBV19 to TRBJ2-4; D perhaps matches TRBD1 (5 bases). This CDR3 contains 15 residues. Per the germline V gene, CDR1 is LNHDA and CDR2 is SQIVND (reference sequence). Trimming took off 9 bases at V and 0 bases at J, with 15 bases between the two ends. The CDR3 region has the DNA TGTGCCAGCCGACAGTCTATACTAGCCAAAAACATTCAGTACTTC. This translates into CASRQSILAKNIQYF.

CDR3 protein: CASSLETGGETQYF. The CDR3 region has the DNA TGCGCCAGCAGCTTGGAGACAGGGGGGGAGACCCAGTACTTC. V is TRBV5-1 and J is TRBJ2-5, with 9 positions matching TRBD1. Germline CDR1 and CDR2: SGHRS and YFSETQ. V gave up 0 bases and J gave up 5 bases; unmatched junction bases: 2. CDR3 length: 14 residues.

This clone was counted a single time. This chain uses TRBV12-3 or TRBV12-4 with TRBJ1-1; maybe TRBD1 (6 bases). This CDR3 is built from 13 residues. V lost 7 bases and J 5 bases, leaving 14 bases between the germline ends. Written as DNA, the CDR3 is TGTGCCAGCACCCAAGTAGGGGGTACTGAAGCTTTCTTT. Its translation: CASTQVGGTEAFF.

The genes are TRBV6-4 and TRBJ2-6; either TRBD1 or TRBD2 may supply D (6 bases each). This CDR3 spans 16 amino acids. V was clipped by 4 bases and J by 0 bases, with 10 bases between them. The germline CDR1 and CDR2 sequences are MRHNA and SNTAGT. CDR3 amino acids: CASSGGGFSGANVLTF. The CDR3 nucleotides are TGTGCCAGCAGTGGAGGGGGGTTCTCTGGGGCCAACGTCCTGACTTTC.

This clone has just one count. V and J are TRBV14 and TRBJ1-6, with TRBD1 matching 9 bases. This CDR3 spans 15 amino acids. Trimming removed 3 bases from V and 3 bases from J; junction bases left unmatched: 0. Germline-derived CDR1 and CDR2 are SGHDN and FVKESK. CDR3 in amino acids: CASSQGQGYNSPLHF. The CDR3 DNA reads as TGTGCCAGCAGCCAGGGACAGGGCTATAATTCACCCCTCCACTTT.

The chain couples TRBV19 to TRBJ1-1, with D perhaps TRBD1 (5 bases). The CDR3 is made up of 11 amino acids. In germline, CDR1 is LNHDA, CDR2 SQIVND (reference sequence). V lost 8 bases and J 7 bases, leaving 11 bases between the germline ends. CDR3 sequence (DNA): TGTGCCAGTTCTAGGGGAAATGAAGCTTTCTTT. Amino acids: CASSRGNEAFF.

The sample holds a few counts of this clone. The chain has TRBV6-4 and TRBJ1-2; 9 nucleotides align to TRBD1. This CDR3 region has 14 residues. Germline trimming cut 4 bases from V and 8 bases from J; bases unmatched to any gene: 8. The germline V gene has CDR1 MRHNA and CDR2 SNTAGT. CDR3 amino acids: CASSVKGQGSGYTF. In nucleotides, the CDR3 is TGTGCCAGCAGTGTGAAGGGACAGGGCTCCGGCTACACCTTC.

This clone was recorded only once. V and J are TRBV2 and TRBJ1-1, with 10 bases identical to TRBD1. The CDR3 has 13 amino acids. Germline V lookup: CDR1 SNHLY, CDR2 FYNNEI. J lost 11 bases, V lost 6 bases, and 9 bases had no gene match. This chain's CDR3 is CASRFDRGRLAFF. The DNA for the CDR3 is TGTGCCAGCAGATTCGACAGGGGGCGACTTGCTTTCTTT. Full variable domain (outside the CDR3, taken from reference TRBV2 and TRBJ1-1): EPEVTQTPSHQVTQMGQEVILRCVPISNHLYFYWYRQILGQKVEFLVSFYNNEISEKSEIFDDQFSVERPDGSNFTLKIRSTKLEDSAMYFCASRFDRGRLAFFGQGTRLTVV.

This chain links TRBV5-1 with TRBJ1-2; D gene ambiguous. CDR1 is SGHRS, CDR2 YFSETQ, per germline. There are 15 residues in the CDR3. Trimming took 5 bases from V and 8 from J, leaving 22 bases between them. CDR3 loop: CASRLSPTTTQGYTF. The CDR3 nucleotides are TGCGCCAGCAGATTAAGTCCCACAACGACGCAGGGCTACACCTTC.

The V call is TRBV9, the J call TRBJ1-1, with D perhaps TRBD1 (6 bases). V was cut by 0 bases and J by 1 base, with 10 bases left in between. The CDR3 is made up of 15 amino acids. The germline gives CDR1 SGDLS, CDR2 YYNGEE. CDR3 loop: CASSVEGGTNTEAFF. The CDR3 DNA is TGTGCCAGCAGCGTAGAAGGGGGAACGAACACTGAAGCTTTCTTT. The full variable domain, in which reference TRBV9 and TRBJ1-1 provide the parts outside the CDR3, is DSGVTQTPKHLITATGQRVTLRCSPRSGDLSVYWYQQSLDQGLQFLIQYYNGEERAKGNILERFSAQQFPDLHSELNLSSLELGDSALYFCASSVEGGTNTEAFFGQGTRLTVV.

This clone was recorded only once. The chain joins TRBV7-6 to TRBJ2-7; D possibly corresponds to TRBD1 (5 bases). The CDR3 has 14 amino acids. From germline, CDR1 is SGHVS and CDR2 FNYEAQ. V was pared by 1 base and J by 1 base, with 8 bases between. The CDR3 DNA follows: TGTGCCAGCAGCTTAGAAGGGGAATCCTACGAGCAGTACTTC. Translating gives CASSLEGESYEQYF. Complete variable domain (other parts from reference TRBV7-6 and TRBJ2-7): GAGVSQSPRYKVTKRGQDVALRCDPISGHVSLYWYRQALGQGPEFLTYFNYEAQQDKSGLPNDRFSAERPEGSISTLTIQRTEQRDSAMYRCASSLEGESYEQYFGPGTRLTVT.

The chain recombines TRBV3-1 (or the pseudogene TRBV3-2) with TRBJ2-5, with 10 bases lining up with TRBD2. Germline CDR1 reads LGHDT; CDR2 reads YNNKEL (reference sequence). This CDR3 contains 15 residues. The V and J ends lost 4 bases and 5 bases, in that order; junction bases with no gene match: 7. The CDR3 DNA sequence: TGTGCCAGCAGCCTCAAGCGGGGGGGCCGGGAGACCCAGTACTTC. Protein: CASSLKRGGRETQYF.

The V and J genes are TRBV19 and TRBJ2-1; 10 bases are a match to TRBD2. The CDR3 contains 17 residues. The germline V gene has CDR1 LNHDA and CDR2 SQIVND (reference sequence). With 1 base clipped from V and 4 bases from J, the junction kept 7 bases outside the gene matches. The CDR3 DNA is TGTGCCAGTAGTATAGTAAGGGCTAGCGGGAGATACAATGAGCAGTTCTTC. It codes for CASSIVRASGRYNEQFF. Using reference TRBV19 and TRBJ2-1 for the parts outside the CDR3, the full variable domain is DGGITQSPKYLFRKEGQNVTLSCEQNLNHDAMYWYRQDPGQGLRLIYYSQIVNDFQKGDIAEGYSVSREKKESFPLTVTSAQKNPTAFYLCASSIVRASGRYNEQFFGPGTRLTVL.

The chain couples TRBV28 to TRBJ1-4; 9 bases line up with TRBD1. V lost 7 bases and J lost 3; bases outside the gene matches: 3. This CDR3 has 14 amino acids. Germline CDR1 is MDHEN and CDR2 is SYDVKM. This CDR3 reads CASMTGGANEKLFF. Written as DNA, the CDR3 is TGTGCCAGCATGACAGGGGGAGCTAATGAAAAACTGTTTTTT.

The chain links TRBV7-8 to TRBJ2-7; weak D call: TRBD2 (5 bases). Germline CDR1 reads SGHVS; CDR2 reads FQNEAQ. CDR3 length equals 14 residues. Trimming removed 4 bases from V and 0 bases from J, with 10 bases in between. The CDR3 nucleotides read TGTGCCAGCAGCTGGAACCGGGACTCCTACGAGCAGTACGTC. Amino acid sequence: CASSWNRDSYEQYV.

This clone showed up just a few times. The chain links TRBV4-2 to TRBJ2-6; weak D call: TRBD2 (6 bases). The V end lost 0 bases, the J end lost 4 bases, and 10 bases lay between the germline ends. Per the germline V gene, CDR1 is LGHNA and CDR2 is YNFKEQ. CDR3 length: 16 residues. CDR3 nucleotides: TGTGCCAGCAGCCAAGAGGGGGGATCCGGGGCCAACGTCCTGACTTTC. Its protein product is CASSQEGGSGANVLTF.

CDR3 in DNA: TGTGCCAGCACCCTCGGCCCCTCACTAGGTCAGCCCCAGCATTTT. Residues: CASTLGPSLGQPQHF. The V and J genes are TRBV19 and TRBJ1-5; D ambiguous. Germline CDR1 is LNHDA and CDR2 is SQIVND (reference sequence). The CDR3 spans 15 residues. The V end was cut by 9 bases, the J end by 6 bases, with 21 bases between.

This clone was seen only once. The genes are TRBV2 and TRBJ2-3; either TRBD1 or TRBD2 may supply D (7 bases each). CDR1 SNHLY and CDR2 FYNNEI come from the germline V gene. V shed 6 bases and J shed 6 bases, with 13 bases lying between them. This CDR3 is built from 13 residues. Written as DNA, the CDR3 is TGTGCCAGCAGCAGGGGGGGGTTCGATACGCAGTATTTT. It encodes CASSRGGFDTQYF.

J is TRBJ1-1 and V is TRBV27; no clear D. The CDR3 is 13 amino acids. Trimming took off 10 bases at V and 3 bases at J, with 15 bases between the two ends. The germline gives CDR1 MNHEY, CDR2 SMNVEV (reference sequence). CDR3 DNA sequence: TGTGCCATAGACGAGGCAGGACACACTGAAGCTTTCTTT. It translates to CAIDEAGHTEAFF.

This sequence joins TRBV6-5 and TRBJ1-1; D remains unclear. From germline, CDR1 is MNHEY and CDR2 SVGAGI. The CDR3 sequence is 14 residues long. The V and J ends lost 6 bases and 1 base respectively, with 12 bases between them. This chain's CDR3 is CASSLRQWNTEAFF. The CDR3 coding sequence is TGTGCCAGCAGCCTAAGGCAATGGAACACTGAAGCTTTCTTT.

This clone has only one observation. DNA of the CDR3: TGTTCCGTTGGACGGTCCTTGGGCACTGAAGCTTTCTTT. It yields the protein CSVGRSLGTEAFF. The rearrangement joins TRBV27 to TRBJ1-1; no definite D call. The germline CDR1 and CDR2 sequences are MNHEY and SMNVEV (reference sequence). The CDR3 is made up of 13 amino acids.

J is TRBJ1-6 and V is TRBV4-1; 7 bases line up with TRBD1. Germline lookup yields CDR1 MGHRA and CDR2 YSYEKL. J was trimmed by 10 bases and V by 5 bases; bases with no gene match: 8. The CDR3 covers 14 residues. The CDR3: CASSSGTGESPLHF. DNA of the CDR3: TGCGCCAGCAGCTCCGGAACAGGGGAATCACCCCTCCACTTT.

J is TRBJ1-1 and V is TRBV18; D might be TRBD1 (5 bases). Germline V lookup: CDR1 KGHSH, CDR2 LQKENI. V lost 2 bases and J lost 4, with 8 bases in between. The CDR3 spans 13 residues. The chain's CDR3 is CASSPTGGTEAFF. CDR3 nucleotides: TGTGCCAGCTCACCAACGGGGGGCACTGAAGCTTTCTTT.

The rearrangement links TRBV3-1 (or the pseudogene TRBV3-2) to TRBJ1-5; 8 nucleotides match TRBD1. Germline trimming cut 0 bases from V and 5 bases from J; bases unmatched to any gene: 3. CDR3 size: 15 residues. Germline loops: CDR1 LGHDT, CDR2 YNNKEL (reference sequence). Here the CDR3 reads CASSQDAQGDQPQHF. The CDR3 coding sequence is TGTGCCAGCAGCCAAGATGCACAGGGGGATCAGCCCCAGCATTTT.

The chain uses TRBV5-1 and TRBJ1-1; D unclear. The CDR3 has 16 amino acids. The ends were cut back, 3 bases at V and 6 bases at J, with 21 bases in the middle. Germline CDR1 is SGHRS and CDR2 is YFSETQ. This CDR3 reads CASSYSVGGNVAEAFF. CDR3 nucleotide sequence: TGCGCCAGCAGCTATTCGGTGGGAGGGAATGTTGCTGAAGCTTTCTTT. The full variable domain, with the rest looked up from reference TRBV5-1 and TRBJ1-1, is KAGVTQTPRYLIKTRGQQVTLSCSPISGHRSVSWYQQTPGQGLQFLFEYFSETQRNKGNFPGRFSGRQFSNSRSEMNVSTLELGDSALYLCASSYSVGGNVAEAFFGQGTRLTVV.

The chain links TRBV5-8 to TRBJ1-4, with D possibly TRBD1 on 6 matching bases. Germline V lookup: CDR1 SGHTS, CDR2 YDEGEE. The CDR3 runs to 14 residues. The ends were cut back, 4 bases at V and 6 bases at J, with 13 bases in the middle. The CDR3 protein is CASSPGTQYEKLFF. CDR3 coding DNA: TGTGCCAGCAGCCCCGGGACACAATATGAAAAACTGTTTTTT. The full variable domain, completed using reference TRBV5-8 and TRBJ1-4, is EAGVTQSPTHLIKTRGQQATLRCSPISGHTSVYWYQQALGLGLQFLLWYDEGEERNRGNFPPRFSGRQFPNYSSELNVNALELEDSALYLCASSPGTQYEKLFFGSGTQLSVL.

V usage is TRBV19 and J usage is TRBJ1-5; tentative D call: TRBD1 (6 bases). CDR1 and CDR2 (germline): LNHDA, SQIVND (reference sequence). V lost 4 bases to trimming and J lost 1 base, with 8 bases between them. CDR3 length equals 14 residues. This CDR3 is CASSRTGSNQPQHF. The DNA of the CDR3 is TGTGCCAGTAGTAGAACAGGGAGCAATCAGCCCCAGCATTTT.

CDR3 DNA sequence: TGCAGCGTTGAAGATCAGCGGGGGGCCCGCACAGATACGCAGTATTTT. Amino acids: CSVEDQRGARTDTQYF. This rearrangement joins TRBV29-1 to TRBJ2-3, with 9 bases fitting TRBD2. Germline assignment: CDR1 SQVTM and CDR2 ANQGSEA. V lost 0 bases and J lost 1; bases outside the gene matches: 5. The CDR3 length is 16 residues.

The chain recombines TRBV11-2 with TRBJ2-7; a weak D match, TRBD2 (6 bases). The CDR3 sequence is 16 residues long. Deletions cut 1 base from V and 4 bases from J, with 17 bases between. CDR1 is SGHAT and CDR2 is FQNNGV in the germline V gene. The CDR3 is CASSLGGSVAGYEQYF. As DNA, the CDR3 is TGTGCCAGCAGCTTAGGAGGGTCGGTTGCGGGGTACGAGCAGTACTTC.

The J gene is TRBJ1-1, the V gene TRBV5-1, with a weak D call TRBD1 (5 bases). V was pared by 4 bases and J by 1 base, with 17 bases between. Germline V gene lookup returns CDR1 SGHRS and CDR2 YFSETQ. The CDR3 is 16 amino acids. The DNA for the CDR3 is TGCGCCAGCAGCAGGGCCCCCGGGGCAGAGAACACTGAAGCTTTCTTT. This encodes CASSRAPGAENTEAFF.

The sample holds a few counts of this clone. The chain has TRBV13 and TRBJ2-5, with TRBD2 identical over 8 bases. CDR1 is PRHDT, CDR2 FYEKMQ, per germline (reference sequence). V trimming: 5 bases; J trimming: 3 bases; junction bases outside the gene matches: 8. The CDR3 covers 15 residues. The CDR3 protein is CASSHRGGYKETQYF. CDR3 nucleotide sequence: TGTGCCAGCAGCCACCGGGGGGGCTATAAAGAGACCCAGTACTTC.

This clone was counted once. The V gene is TRBV27, the J gene TRBJ2-7; 9 bases line up with TRBD2. The germline gives CDR1 MNHEY, CDR2 SMNVEV (reference sequence). The V gene end was trimmed by 4 bases and the J gene end by 0 bases; junction bases not matched to a gene: 1. CDR3 length equals 14 residues. CDR3 sequence (DNA): TGTGCCAGCAGTTATAGCGGGAGCTCCTACGAGCAGTACTTC. Translating gives CASSYSGSSYEQYF.